Listed here are 2 T cell receptor beta chains from one sample, sequenced in a study of molecular identifiers for immune sequencing clone quantification. Using its own MiXCR run on the PCR reads, TCRdb lists one record per CDR3 protein. Of about half a million distinct CDR3 sequences in the sample, roughly 23% were seen once. Sequences were obtained from naive CD8+ T cells from blood, with Jurkat cell RNA spiked in. Subset noted: FACS-sorted CD8+CD4-CCR7+CD45RA+ naive T cells. These receptors came from a human donor in good health. Some libraries in this study had Jurkat cell RNA spiked in.

This clonotype was recorded many times. The chain uses TRBV10-2 and TRBJ1-4; D gene uncertain. The CDR3 is made up of 14 amino acids. V lost 2 bases, J lost 8 bases, and 12 bases lay in between. Germline V gene lookup returns CDR1 WSHSY and CDR2 SAAADI. The CDR3 region has the DNA TGCGCCAGCAGTGAGGGCGGCCCGCAGGAAAAACTGTTTTTT. Translating gives CASSEGGPQEKLFF.

CDR3 residues: CASSIRTSGTQYF. CDR3 DNA sequence: TGTGCCAGCAGTATACGGACTAGCGGTACGCAGTATTTT. The V and J genes are TRBV27 and TRBJ2-3, with 10 bases aligning to TRBD2. This CDR3 is 13 amino acids long. Germline loops: CDR1 MNHEY, CDR2 SMNVEV (reference sequence). The V segment lost 5 bases and the J segment 8 bases; nucleotides outside the gene matches: 4.